The entry below gives a single T cell receptor beta chain sequence along with its context. The target antigen is unknown. The data belong to a study of cytomegalovirus exposure and HLA in healthy donors. Findings and caveats of the study: Productive status was seen about 90% or about 30% of the time for most TCR beta V segments in an earlier analysis.

The study ran its PCR with 60 Vbeta and 13 Jbeta primers. The repertoire was sequenced with immunoSEQ multiplex PCR; TCRdb's copy has only in-frame clones and lacks some. The profile shows under 200,000 clones, around 81% of them singletons. CDR3 length: 14 residues. In germline, CDR1 is LGHNA, CDR2 YNFKEQ. V shed 1 base and J shed 6 bases, with 10 bases lying between them. The chain is built from TRBV4-2 and TRBJ2-1, with D uncertain. This TCR was recovered from a middle-aged man in good health and CMV-seronegative. The sample comprised PBMCs. CDR3 sequence reads: CASSQGNQANEQFF. In nucleotides, the CDR3 is TGTGCCAGCAGCCAAGGGAACCAGGCCAATGAGCAGTTCTTC.